The present entry profiles one T cell receptor (beta chain) with its context. Its target is unknown. The sample is drawn from a study of cytotoxic CD8 clonotypes in ibrutinib-treated CLL. Study in general: Response specimens were obtained following a median treatment duration of roughly 12 months, with a range of 6 to 36. Whole-study results and caveats: The study found public clonotypes uncommon, contracting or stable on treatment.

Libraries were prepared by immunoSEQ multiplex PCR; TCRdb keeps only in-frame clonotypes and omits some of them. The repertoire includes approximately 200,000 clones, about two thirds of them detected once, and around an eighth sits in the top ten. Around 2.2 micrograms of genomic DNA came from cryopreserved PBMCs for TCR beta libraries. This CDR3 is 19 amino acids long. The V gene end was trimmed by 0 bases and the J gene end by 0 bases; junction bases not matched to a gene: 11. The germline V gene encodes CDR1 SGHRS and CDR2 YFSETQ. The sample consisted of PBMCs, taken after 24 months of ibrutinib treatment. V gene TRBV5-1 combines with J gene TRBJ2-7, with 11 bases aligning to TRBD1. The sequence came from a human donor with chronic lymphocytic leukemia. The CDR3 sequence is CASSLVGQGARTVSYEQYF. The CDR3 DNA sequence: TGCGCCAGCAGCTTGGTTGGACAGGGGGCAAGGACTGTCTCCTACGAGCAGTACTTC. Variable domain in full (rest from reference TRBV5-1 and TRBJ2-7): KAGVTQTPRYLIKTRGQQVTLSCSPISGHRSVSWYQQTPGQGLQFLFEYFSETQRNKGNFPGRFSGRQFSNSRSEMNVSTLELGDSALYLCASSLVGQGARTVSYEQYFGPGTRLTVT.